The 13 T cell receptor beta chains below were found in one sample sequenced in a study of cytomegalovirus exposure and HLA in healthy donors. Primers for the PCR totalled 60 Vbeta and 13 Jbeta. Method: immunoSEQ multiplex PCR; TCRdb's copy keeps in-frame clones and lacks some. The sample records 150,000 to 200,000 clones, roughly 74% being singletons. The sequenced material came from PBMCs. Source of these receptors: a woman between 40 and 55 years old in good health and CMV-seropositive.

The chain links TRBV6-6 to TRBJ1-4; possibly TRBD1 for D (6 bases). V was cut by 11 bases and J by 1 base, with 14 bases left in between. This CDR3 contains 14 residues. Germline assignment: CDR1 MNHNY and CDR2 SVGAGI (reference sequence). CDR3: CAAKGGGTNEKLFF. In DNA, the CDR3 is TGTGCCGCGAAGGGGGGGGGAACTAATGAAAAACTGTTTTTT.

V is TRBV7-9 and J is TRBJ1-6; TRBD1 matches 9 bases. V lost 6 bases and J lost 5; bases outside the gene matches: 2. CDR3 length: 14 residues. CDR1 and CDR2 from the germline V gene are SEHNR and FQNEAQ (reference sequence). CDR3 nucleotides: TGTGCCAGCAGACGACAGGGGGATAATTCACCCCTCCACTTT. Amino acids: CASRRQGDNSPLHF.

The chain employs TRBV10-3 and TRBJ2-1, with a possible D match to TRBD2 (6 bases). The germline V and J ends were trimmed by 4 bases and 0 bases, with 10 bases remaining between them. The germline V gene encodes CDR1 ENHRY and CDR2 SYGVKD. The CDR3 loop spans 15 amino acids. In DNA, the CDR3 is TGTGCCATCAGTGGTAGGGAGGACTCCTACAATGAGCAGTTCTTC. Translated: CAISGREDSYNEQFF.

The chain employs TRBV28 and TRBJ1-2; maybe TRBD1 (6 bases). The V end was cut by 2 bases, the J end by 4 bases, with 17 bases between. This CDR3 has 16 amino acids. Germline lookup yields CDR1 MDHEN and CDR2 SYDVKM. CDR3 DNA: TGTGCCAGCAGTTTAGGAGCACGGGGGGCATTCTATGGCTACACCTTC. Residues: CASSLGARGAFYGYTF.

The chain uses TRBV30 and TRBJ2-2; a weak D match, TRBD2 (6 bases). From germline, CDR1 is GTSNPN and CDR2 SVGIG (reference sequence). The CDR3 is 17 amino acids. Trimming removed 0 bases at V and 2 bases at J, with 16 bases between. CDR3: CAWSVGSLASNTGELFF. The CDR3 DNA follows: TGTGCCTGGAGTGTAGGTTCGCTAGCGAGTAACACCGGGGAGCTGTTTTTT.

This clone showed up just a few times. The chain is built from TRBV30 and TRBJ2-4; no clear D. The V and J ends lost 0 bases and 9 bases respectively, with 12 bases between them. The CDR3 contains 13 residues. Germline V lookup: CDR1 GTSNPN, CDR2 SVGIG (reference sequence). As DNA, the CDR3 is TGTGCCTGGAGTGTTCGCAAAATGAGCATTCAGTACTTC. Its protein product is CAWSVRKMSIQYF.

The chain couples TRBV27 to TRBJ2-7, with D possibly matching TRBD1 (5 bases). This CDR3 contains 14 residues. Per the germline V gene, CDR1 is MNHEY and CDR2 is SMNVEV (reference sequence). The germline V and J ends were trimmed by 3 bases and 2 bases, with 11 bases remaining between them. CDR3 DNA: TGTGCCAGCAGTTTTCGGCAGGGTACCTACGAGCAGTACTTC. It is translated as CASSFRQGTYEQYF.

The chain has TRBV5-1 and TRBJ1-1; possibly TRBD1 for D (6 bases). CDR1 is SGHRS, CDR2 YFSETQ, per germline. The V gene lost 2 bases and the J gene lost 1 base, with 12 bases spanning the gap. This CDR3 comprises 15 residues. CDR3: CASSFTGTPNTEAFF. DNA for the CDR3: TGCGCCAGCAGCTTCACCGGGACACCGAACACTGAAGCTTTCTTT.

The rearrangement joins TRBV4-2 to TRBJ2-2; 12 nucleotides align to TRBD2. The CDR3 spans 16 residues. The V segment lost 4 bases and the J segment 4 bases; nucleotides outside the gene matches: 4. The germline gives CDR1 LGHNA, CDR2 YNFKEQ. CDR3 coding DNA: TGTGCCAGCAGCCGAAGACTAGCGGGAGCCACCGGGGAGCTGTTTTTT. It is translated as CASSRRLAGATGELFF.

The chain has TRBV5-4 and TRBJ2-2; 14 bases fit TRBD2. The germline CDR1 and CDR2 sequences are SGHNT and YYREEE (reference sequence). Trimming took 4 bases from V and 7 from J; bases not matched to a gene: 9. The CDR3 has 17 amino acids. CDR3: CASSPGTSGGRHGELFF. The CDR3 DNA sequence: TGTGCCAGCAGCCCCGGGACTAGCGGGGGTCGGCACGGGGAGCTGTTTTTT.

In DNA form, the CDR3 reads TGTGCCATCAGTGAAGGGGAAGCTTATGGCTACACCTTC. This translates into CAISEGEAYGYTF. V gene TRBV10-3 combines with J gene TRBJ1-2; a possible D gene is TRBD1 (5 bases). Germline CDR1 reads ENHRY; CDR2 reads SYGVKD. V gave up 3 bases and J gave up 5 bases, with 10 bases separating them. The CDR3 loop spans 13 amino acids.

The DNA for the CDR3 is TGTGCCAGCAGCTCGCCGGGAGTGAACACACCTAACTATGGCTACACCTTC. It is translated as CASSSPGVNTPNYGYTF. The V call is TRBV11-2, the J call TRBJ1-2; D unclear. CDR1 and CDR2 from the germline V gene are SGHAT and FQNNGV. V was clipped by 4 bases and J by 0 bases, with 18 bases between them. The CDR3 loop spans 17 amino acids.

The rearrangement links TRBV7-2 to TRBJ1-4; 7 bases align to TRBD1. Germline CDR1 reads SGHTA; CDR2 reads FQGNSA. This CDR3 is 14 amino acids long. V shed 3 bases, J shed 4 bases, and the junction held 2 bases outside the gene matches. CDR3 coding DNA: TGTGCCAGCAGCTTCGGACAGGATAATGAAAAACTGTTTTTT. Its translation: CASSFGQDNEKLFF.